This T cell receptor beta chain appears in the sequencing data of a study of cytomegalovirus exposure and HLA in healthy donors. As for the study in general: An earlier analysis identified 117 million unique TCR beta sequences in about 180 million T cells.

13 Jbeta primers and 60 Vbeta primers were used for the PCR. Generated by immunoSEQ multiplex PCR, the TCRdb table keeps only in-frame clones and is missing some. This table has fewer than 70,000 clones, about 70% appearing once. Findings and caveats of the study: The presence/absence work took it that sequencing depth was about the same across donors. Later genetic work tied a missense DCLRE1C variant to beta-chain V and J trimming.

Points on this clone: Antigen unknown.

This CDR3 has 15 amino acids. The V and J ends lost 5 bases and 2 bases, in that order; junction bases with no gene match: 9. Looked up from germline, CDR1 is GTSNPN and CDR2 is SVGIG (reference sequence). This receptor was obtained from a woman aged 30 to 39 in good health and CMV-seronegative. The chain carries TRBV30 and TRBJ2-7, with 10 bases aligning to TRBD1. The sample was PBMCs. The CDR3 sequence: CAWGQGGWGTYEQYF. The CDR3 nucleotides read TGTGCCTGGGGACAGGGGGGTTGGGGTACCTACGAGCAGTACTTC.